A single sample is the source of the 18 T cell receptor beta chains below, sequenced in a study of cytomegalovirus exposure and HLA in healthy donors. The method was immunoSEQ multiplex PCR; TCRdb's version includes in-frame clones alone and lacks a portion of them. The sample shows 330,000 or so clones, 70% to 90% of them seen only once. The sample comprised PBMCs. The receptors were sampled from a woman between 18 and 30 years old in good health and CMV-seronegative.

This sequence joins TRBV30 and TRBJ2-1; 12 bases agree with TRBD2. This CDR3 is built from 14 residues. Germline loops: CDR1 GTSNPN, CDR2 SVGIG (reference sequence). Trimming took 3 bases from V and 10 from J; bases not matched to a gene: 7. Written as DNA, the CDR3 is TGTGCCTGGAGGACGGGACTAGCGGGCCAGGAGCAGTTCTTC. Residues: CAWRTGLAGQEQFF. Variable domain in full (rest from reference TRBV30 and TRBJ2-1): SQTIHQWPATLVQPVGSPLSLECTVEGTSNPNLYWYRQAAGRGLQLLFYSVGIGQISSEVPQNLSASRPQDRQFILSSKKLLLSDSGFYLCAWRTGLAGQEQFFGPGTRLTVL.

The rearrangement links TRBV27 to TRBJ2-3; 8 nucleotides align to TRBD2. With 4 bases clipped from V and 0 bases from J, the junction kept 3 bases outside the gene matches. Germline CDR1 is MNHEY and CDR2 is SMNVEV (reference sequence). The CDR3 length is 15 residues. CDR3: CASSYSGVSTDTQYF. The CDR3 DNA reads as TGTGCCAGCAGTTATAGCGGGGTTAGCACAGATACGCAGTATTTT.

This chain joins TRBV7-2 and TRBJ2-3; D is perhaps TRBD1 (5 bases). Between the trimmed V and J ends, which lost 7 bases and 4 bases, there was a span of 15 bases. CDR3 length: 14 residues. CDR1 and CDR2 from the germline V gene are SGHTA and FQGNSA. Written as DNA, the CDR3 is TGTGCCAGCACTACTCAGGGCTCCGCAGATACGCAGTATTTT. Translated, it gives CASTTQGSADTQYF. The variable domain in full, with the rest retrieved from reference TRBV7-2 and TRBJ2-3, is GAGVSQSPSNKVTEKGKDVELRCDPISGHTALYWYRQSLGQGLEFLIYFQGNSAPDKSGLPSDRFSAERTGGSVSTLTIQRTQQEDSAVYLCASTTQGSADTQYFGPGTRLTVL.

This clone was seen at least ten times. This sequence joins TRBV6-5 and TRBJ2-7; no reliable D call. This CDR3 has 14 residues. V gave up 7 bases and J gave up 0 bases, with 13 bases separating them. Germline lookup yields CDR1 MNHEY and CDR2 SVGAGI. The CDR3 coding sequence is TGTGCCAGCATGCGGTCGGAGAGCTCCTACGAGCAGTACTTC. Residues: CASMRSESSYEQYF.

The genes are TRBV5-1 and TRBJ1-2, with 8 nucleotides matching TRBD1. Germline loops: CDR1 SGHRS, CDR2 YFSETQ. After removal of 4 bases from V and 5 bases from J, the junction contained 7 bases not matched to a gene. The CDR3 totals 14 residues. The CDR3 spells CASSVDRVGYGYTF. CDR3 in DNA: TGCGCCAGCAGCGTGGACAGGGTTGGTTATGGCTACACCTTC. The variable domain in full, with the rest retrieved from reference TRBV5-1 and TRBJ1-2, is KAGVTQTPRYLIKTRGQQVTLSCSPISGHRSVSWYQQTPGQGLQFLFEYFSETQRNKGNFPGRFSGRQFSNSRSEMNVSTLELGDSALYLCASSVDRVGYGYTFGSGTRLTVV.

The rearrangement links TRBV6-5 to TRBJ2-5; 7 nucleotides line up with TRBD2. The CDR3 covers 12 residues. Trimming cost V 9 bases and J 4 bases; bases outside gene matches: 5. Germline V gene data show CDR1 as MNHEY and CDR2 as SVGAGI. The CDR3 spells CASSGLGETQYF. The CDR3 DNA is TGTGCCAGTAGTGGACTAGGAGAGACCCAGTACTTC.

The chain combines TRBV9 with TRBJ2-5; 8 nucleotides align to TRBD1. CDR3 length: 15 amino acids. Germline V lookup: CDR1 SGDLS, CDR2 YYNGEE. The J segment lost 1 base and the V segment lost 3 bases, leaving 5 bases of the junction unmatched. CDR3 residues: CASSAGTGGQETQYF. DNA for the CDR3: TGTGCCAGCAGCGCTGGGACAGGCGGCCAAGAGACCCAGTACTTC.

V usage is TRBV7-2 and J usage is TRBJ2-7; D is uncertain. The CDR3 totals 16 residues. The germline gives CDR1 SGHTA, CDR2 FQGNSA. V was trimmed by 1 base and J by 0 bases, leaving 13 bases between them. CDR3 protein: CASSLGRGWSSYEQYF. CDR3 in DNA: TGTGCCAGCAGCTTAGGTCGAGGTTGGAGCTCCTACGAGCAGTACTTC.

The genes are TRBV13 and TRBJ1-2; no clear D gene. Trimming cost V 5 bases and J 3 bases, with 13 bases left between them. Germline V CDR1 and CDR2: PRHDT, FYEKMQ (reference sequence). The CDR3 is 14 residues long. The DNA of the CDR3 is TGTGCCAGCAGCCGCGGAGGGTTCGACTATGGCTACACCTTC. This gives the protein CASSRGGFDYGYTF.

This clone was counted a few times. The chain employs TRBV6-5 and TRBJ1-2, with a weak D call TRBD1 (5 bases). Germline V gene lookup returns CDR1 MNHEY and CDR2 SVGAGI. This CDR3 is 12 amino acids long. The ends were cut back, 6 bases at V and 3 bases at J, with 8 bases in the middle. The CDR3 nucleotides are TGTGCCAGCAGGCAGGGTCACTATGGCTACACCTTC. Amino acids: CASRQGHYGYTF.

This clone has more than one count but fewer than ten. V usage is TRBV27 and J usage is TRBJ1-4; perhaps TRBD1 as D (5 bases). Per the germline V gene, CDR1 is MNHEY and CDR2 is SMNVEV (reference sequence). The CDR3 has 16 residues. Deletions cut 5 bases from V and 5 bases from J, with 18 bases between. The CDR3 sequence is CASSAKPQGWNEKLFF. CDR3 nucleotide sequence: TGTGCCAGCAGTGCCAAACCCCAGGGCTGGAATGAAAAACTGTTTTTT.

The chain is built from TRBV27 and TRBJ2-1; 9 bases line up with TRBD2. Losses at the gene ends were 2 bases for V and 6 bases for J; bases not matched to a gene: 5. CDR1 is MNHEY, CDR2 SMNVEV, per germline (reference sequence). CDR3 length: 15 residues. The DNA of the CDR3 is TGTGCCAGCAGTTTAGCGGGAGGGCCGGGCAATGAGCAGTTCTTC. Its protein product is CASSLAGGPGNEQFF.

The genes are TRBV6-6 and TRBJ2-1, with 7 bases identical to TRBD1. Trimming at V came to 8 bases and at J to 11 bases, leaving 15 bases not matched to a gene. Germline loops: CDR1 MNHNY, CDR2 SVGAGI (reference sequence). This CDR3 contains 14 residues. The CDR3 spells CASGDRAPSDKQFF. The CDR3 DNA is TGTGCCAGCGGCGACAGGGCTCCGTCAGATAAGCAGTTCTTC.

This chain links TRBV5-6 with TRBJ2-7; no firm D call. Germline CDR1 reads SGHDT; CDR2 reads YYEEEE. V was pared by 0 bases and J by 3 bases, with 16 bases between. The CDR3 is 16 amino acids. This CDR3 is CASSLALQKPIYEQYF. The CDR3 DNA sequence: TGTGCCAGCAGCTTGGCCTTGCAGAAACCAATCTACGAGCAGTACTTC.

This chain joins TRBV9 and TRBJ2-1; the D gene is possibly TRBD2 (6 bases). This CDR3 spans 15 amino acids. The V gene's germline CDR1 is SGDLS and CDR2 YYNGEE. V was shortened by 2 bases and J by 12 bases, with 21 bases between the two germline ends. Written as DNA, the CDR3 is TGTGCCAGCAGCGTTCTCGCCGGGAGCCCTAATTGGCAGTTCTTC. Amino acids: CASSVLAGSPNWQFF.

Concerning this clone: Other DNA sequences in the sample encode the same CDR3. The chain couples TRBV9 to TRBJ1-1, with D hard to call. Germline CDR1 SGDLS, CDR2 YYNGEE. This CDR3 is 13 amino acids long. Trimming left V 2 bases short and J 6 bases short, with 11 bases between. Here the CDR3 reads CASSVVGGAEAFF. The DNA for the CDR3 is TGTGCCAGCAGCGTCGTAGGAGGAGCTGAAGCTTTCTTT.

The V gene is TRBV27, the J gene TRBJ2-1, with D maybe TRBD2 (7 bases). The V end was cut by 6 bases, the J end by 5 bases, with 17 bases between. The germline gives CDR1 MNHEY, CDR2 SMNVEV (reference sequence). The CDR3 totals 15 residues. DNA of the CDR3: TGTGCCAGCAGCCGATCTCGGGGGGCAGACAATGAGCAGTTCTTC. Encoded protein: CASSRSRGADNEQFF.

The rearrangement joins TRBV6-6 to TRBJ2-1; D possibly corresponds to TRBD2 (5 bases). The V gene's germline CDR1 is MNHNY and CDR2 SVGAGI (reference sequence). This CDR3 spans 16 amino acids. The V end was cut by 8 bases, the J end by 0 bases, with 17 bases between. DNA of the CDR3: TGTGCCAGCCTGAGGGAGCGTGCCAGCTCCTACAATGAGCAGTTCTTC. It codes for CASLRERASSYNEQFF.